These 27 T cell receptor beta chains were sequenced from one sample in a study of shared clonotypes between healthy human individuals. Sequencing used immunoSEQ multiplex PCR; TCRdb keeps in-frame clones, though not all of them. This repertoire shows approximately 980,000 clones, around 80% found once; its top ten account for over 1.3%. The sequencing input was memory CD4+ T cells sorted from blood. Indicated subset: CD45RA-negative fraction. The receptors come from a man aged 18 to 29 in good health.

This clone has more than one count but fewer than ten. The V gene is TRBV7-9, the J gene TRBJ1-1; tentatively, D is TRBD1 (6 bases). This CDR3 is 17 amino acids long. CDR1 and CDR2 (germline): SEHNR, FQNEAQ (reference sequence). Trimming left V 2 bases short and J 3 bases short, with 19 bases between. For the CDR3, the DNA is TGTGCCAGCAGCTTAACATACGACAGGTGGGTTGACACTGAAGCTTTCTTT. This codes for CASSLTYDRWVDTEAFF.

This clone was seen a handful of times. The V gene is TRBV6-5, the J gene TRBJ2-1, with a weak D call TRBD1 (5 bases). Germline V lookup: CDR1 MNHEY, CDR2 SVGAGI. This CDR3 contains 14 residues. V was shortened by 6 bases and J by 6 bases, with 15 bases between the two germline ends. CDR3 nucleotide sequence: TGTGCCAGCAGCCCGGTGGCAGGGCGCAATGAGCAGTTCTTC. Translating it yields CASSPVAGRNEQFF.

This clone was counted a few times. The V and J genes are TRBV10-3 and TRBJ2-2; 9 nucleotides match TRBD2. The ends lost 8 bases at V and 1 base at J; junction bases unmatched: 8. Germline CDR1 is ENHRY and CDR2 is SYGVKD. This CDR3 has 16 residues. The CDR3 spells CAIENGAGGNTGELFF. As DNA, the CDR3 is TGTGCCATCGAGAATGGAGCGGGAGGGAACACCGGGGAGCTGTTTTTT.

The chain combines TRBV6-1 with TRBJ1-2; TRBD1 is a possible D gene (5 bases). This CDR3 comprises 12 residues. Germline assignment: CDR1 MNHNS and CDR2 SASEGT. Trimming took 6 bases from V and 6 from J, leaving 11 bases between them. The CDR3 region is CASRAGGDGYTF. The CDR3, as DNA: TGTGCCAGCAGGGCGGGGGGAGATGGCTACACCTTC.

V usage is TRBV19 and J usage is TRBJ2-3; D gene uncertain. The CDR3 covers 15 residues. The V end lost 1 base, the J end lost 2 bases, and 10 bases lay between the germline ends. Germline lookup yields CDR1 LNHDA and CDR2 SQIVND (reference sequence). CDR3 nucleotides: TGTGCCAGTAGTATAGCCGATCGTGTCACAGATACGCAGTATTTT. Amino acids: CASSIADRVTDTQYF.

The V gene is TRBV7-4, the J gene TRBJ1-3, with a weak D call TRBD1 (5 bases). There are 16 residues in the CDR3. Trimming left V 0 bases short and J 0 bases short, with 9 bases between. Germline V gene data show CDR1 as SGHVT and CDR2 as SQSDAQ. As DNA, the CDR3 is TGTGCCAGCAGCTTAGCCCAGGGAGTCTCTGGAAACACCATATATTTT. As protein: CASSLAQGVSGNTIYF.

This clone has just one count. This chain links TRBV4-3 with TRBJ2-7; 13 nucleotides line up with TRBD2. This CDR3 is built from 17 residues. V was clipped by 4 bases and J by 4 bases; unmatched bases: 10. CDR1 LGHNA and CDR2 YSLEER come from the germline V gene. Here the CDR3 DNA reads TGCGCCAGCAGCCTAATCCGACTAGCGGGAGGAAATTACGAGCAGTACTTC. Protein sequence: CASSLIRLAGGNYEQYF.

The chain links TRBV4-2 to TRBJ2-3, with 10 bases aligning to TRBD1. The CDR3 contains 14 residues. Germline V gene lookup returns CDR1 LGHNA and CDR2 YNFKEQ. After removal of 0 bases from V and 14 bases from J, the junction contained 8 bases not matched to a gene. The chain's CDR3 is CASSQEAGQGPTYF. In DNA form, the CDR3 reads TGTGCCAGCAGCCAAGAAGCGGGACAGGGGCCGACGTATTTT.

The chain is built from TRBV5-1 and TRBJ2-2; 9 bases match TRBD2. In germline, CDR1 is SGHRS, CDR2 YFSETQ. The trim removed 0 bases at V and 7 bases at J, leaving 7 bases unmatched. This CDR3 contains 16 residues. CDR3 sequence: CASSLGLAGQIGELFF. The CDR3 DNA follows: TGCGCCAGCAGCTTGGGGCTAGCGGGGCAGATCGGGGAGCTGTTTTTT.

This chain uses TRBV10-2 with TRBJ1-6; 7 positions agree with TRBD1. This CDR3 spans 16 amino acids. The V gene end was trimmed by 3 bases and the J gene end by 8 bases; junction bases not matched to a gene: 10. Per germline, CDR1 WSHSY and CDR2 SAAADI. The CDR3 region is CASSDTQTGYDSPLHF. CDR3 DNA sequence: TGCGCCAGCAGTGACACCCAGACAGGGTACGATTCACCCCTCCACTTT.

V usage is TRBV5-4 and J usage is TRBJ2-7, with a possible D match to TRBD2 (6 bases). Looked up from germline, CDR1 is SGHNT and CDR2 is YYREEE (reference sequence). With 0 bases removed from V and 3 bases from J, the gap between germline ends came to 13 bases. CDR3 length equals 15 residues. This CDR3 is CASSLAPAGVYEQYF. The DNA of the CDR3 is TGTGCCAGCAGCTTGGCCCCAGCGGGTGTCTACGAGCAGTACTTC.

Comments on this clone: This sample also contains other DNA sequences that code for the same CDR3. The chain is built from TRBV29-1 and TRBJ2-1; unclear D gene. V was pared by 1 base and J by 6 bases, with 4 bases between. The CDR3 totals 11 residues. Germline values: CDR1 SQVTM, CDR2 ANQGSEA. CDR3 amino acids: CSVEGRNEQFF. In DNA form, the CDR3 reads TGCAGCGTTGAAGGTCGCAATGAGCAGTTCTTC.

This clone is a singleton in its sample. This sequence joins TRBV2 and TRBJ1-5; 12 nucleotides agree with TRBD1. V was pared by 6 bases and J by 7 bases, with 13 bases of the junction left unmatched. The CDR3 length is 17 residues. The germline V gene has CDR1 SNHLY and CDR2 FYNNEI. Written as DNA, the CDR3 is TGTGCCAGCAGGCCCGGGACAGGGGGCCGCGGTATGCAGCCCCAGCATTTT. Encoded protein: CASRPGTGGRGMQPQHF.

The chain couples TRBV6-6 to TRBJ2-7, with TRBD1 matching over 9 bases. V dropped 9 bases and J dropped 5; count of bases not matched to a gene: 8. CDR3 size: 13 residues. Germline V CDR1 and CDR2: MNHNY, SVGAGI (reference sequence). CDR3 sequence reads: CASSGQGPHEQYF. CDR3 bases: TGTGCCAGTTCGGGACAGGGTCCCCACGAGCAGTACTTC.

This clone was found once. The chain recombines TRBV10-2 with TRBJ1-1; possible D gene TRBD1, 5 bases. The germline V and J ends were trimmed by 6 bases and 4 bases, with 12 bases remaining between them. The CDR3 covers 13 residues. Germline values: CDR1 WSHSY, CDR2 SAAADI. The CDR3 spells CASSPGTRTEAFF. The CDR3 region has the DNA TGCGCCAGCAGCCCGGGGACCCGCACTGAAGCTTTCTTT.

The chain recombines TRBV6-5 with TRBJ2-7; the match to TRBD1 covers 7 bases. Germline trimming cut 2 bases from V and 0 bases from J; bases unmatched to any gene: 7. From germline, CDR1 is MNHEY and CDR2 SVGAGI. The CDR3 has 16 amino acids. CDR3 region: CASSYSGQDISYEQYF. The CDR3 DNA reads as TGTGCCAGCAGTTACAGCGGACAGGATATCTCCTACGAGCAGTACTTC.

V and J are TRBV5-6 and TRBJ1-2, with D perhaps matching TRBD1 (5 bases). Germline assignment: CDR1 SGHDT and CDR2 YYEEEE. The CDR3 length is 16 residues. Trimming cost V 2 bases and J 3 bases, with 17 bases left between them. The CDR3 coding sequence is TGTGCCAGCAGCTTCGAGTGGGGGGTTCTGGACTATGGCTACACCTTC. This encodes CASSFEWGVLDYGYTF.

This clone has just a few counts. The chain is built from TRBV9 and TRBJ2-1; 12 bases align to TRBD1. V trimming: 2 bases; J trimming: 2 bases; junction bases outside the gene matches: 14. This CDR3 contains 20 residues. Germline values: CDR1 SGDLS, CDR2 YYNGEE. The CDR3 nucleotides are TGTGCCAGCAGCGTGTCCATGCCGGGACAGGGGGCCGCAGCCTACAATGAGCAGTTCTTC. Translated: CASSVSMPGQGAAAYNEQFF.

The rearrangement uses TRBV5-4 and TRBJ1-3; 9 bases align to TRBD1. The CDR3 extends over 14 amino acids. The V segment lost 5 bases and the J segment 2 bases; nucleotides outside the gene matches: 2. Germline CDR1 reads SGHNT; CDR2 reads YYREEE (reference sequence). This chain's CDR3 is CASRGTGPGNTIYF. CDR3 coding DNA: TGTGCCAGCAGGGGGACAGGGCCTGGAAACACCATATATTTT.

A single count supports this clone. The CDR3 sequence: CASSLQGRDSSYNSPLHF. In DNA, the CDR3 is TGTGCCAGCAGTCTTCAGGGAAGAGACAGCTCCTATAATTCACCCCTCCACTTT. The chain carries TRBV2 and TRBJ1-6; a possible D gene is TRBD1 (5 bases). Trimming stripped 5 bases from V and 0 bases from J, with 17 bases between. Germline assignment: CDR1 SNHLY and CDR2 FYNNEI. This CDR3 contains 18 residues. The full variable domain, with the rest looked up from reference TRBV2 and TRBJ1-6, is EPEVTQTPSHQVTQMGQEVILRCVPISNHLYFYWYRQILGQKVEFLVSFYNNEISEKSEIFDDQFSVERPDGSNFTLKIRSTKLEDSAMYFCASSLQGRDSSYNSPLHFGNGTRLTVT.

There are a few counts of this clone. The rearrangement joins TRBV4-1 to TRBJ1-5; TRBD1 matches at 9 bases. This CDR3 spans 18 amino acids. V was clipped by 0 bases and J by 1 base; unmatched bases: 7. Germline CDR1 is MGHRA and CDR2 is YSYEKL. CDR3 region: CASSQEEQGQGSNQPQHF. The CDR3 coding sequence is TGCGCCAGCAGCCAAGAGGAACAGGGACAGGGAAGCAATCAGCCCCAGCATTTT.

Concerning this clone itself: This sample also contains other DNA sequences that code for the same CDR3. The chain couples TRBV7-2 to TRBJ1-2; D is undetermined. V was trimmed by 1 base and J by 0 bases, leaving 9 bases between them. The germline gives CDR1 SGHTA, CDR2 FQGNSA. This CDR3 comprises 15 residues. CDR3 sequence reads: CASSLGRLANYGYTF. In DNA form, the CDR3 reads TGTGCCAGCAGCTTAGGCAGACTAGCTAACTATGGCTACACCTTC.

This clone was found many times. This chain connects TRBV6-1 to TRBJ1-4, with a possible D match to TRBD1 (5 bases). With 3 bases removed from V and 6 bases from J, the gap between germline ends came to 11 bases. CDR3 length equals 14 residues. Germline values: CDR1 MNHNS, CDR2 SASEGT. The CDR3, as DNA: TGTGCCAGCAGTGAGCTGGGACCCGATGAAAAACTGTTTTTT. Protein sequence: CASSELGPDEKLFF.

CDR3 sequence reads: CASSGGTITSGRHGELFF. DNA for the CDR3: TGTGCCAGCAGCGGGGGGACGATAACTAGCGGGAGACACGGGGAGCTGTTTTTT. V is TRBV9 and J is TRBJ2-2; 11 positions match TRBD2. This CDR3 has 18 residues. The germline CDR1 and CDR2 sequences are SGDLS and YYNGEE. V was pared by 3 bases and J by 7 bases, with 14 bases of the junction left unmatched.

As to this clone: A far larger clone is off by one base, so a read error is likely. Different DNA sequences within this sample yield the same CDR3. The chain couples TRBV11-2 to TRBJ2-3; D ambiguous. The V and J ends lost 4 bases and 3 bases respectively, with 2 bases between them. The CDR3 spans 11 residues. The V gene's germline CDR1 is SGHAT and CDR2 FQNNGV. The CDR3 spells CASSSTDTQYF. CDR3 bases: TGTGCCAGCAGCTCTACAGATACGCAGTATTTT.

The rearrangement uses TRBV5-1 and TRBJ1-2; possibly TRBD1 for D (5 bases). The CDR3 is 17 amino acids. The germline V gene encodes CDR1 SGHRS and CDR2 YFSETQ. The V end lost 3 bases, the J end lost 1 base, and 19 bases lay between the germline ends. DNA for the CDR3: TGCGCCAGCAGCTGGGATTACCGGGACGCAAATAACTATGGCTACACCTTC. Encoded protein: CASSWDYRDANNYGYTF.

This clone has a count of ten or more. The gene calls are TRBV7-2 and TRBJ2-7; D uncertain. The germline V gene has CDR1 SGHTA and CDR2 FQGNSA. V was trimmed by 2 bases and J by 3 bases, leaving 11 bases between them. The CDR3 has 14 amino acids. The CDR3 region is CASSLYTPGYEQYF. The CDR3 coding sequence is TGTGCCAGCAGCTTATATACCCCCGGCTACGAGCAGTACTTC.